This TCR beta chain stems from a study of blood T cell repertoires in COVID-19. The germline V gene has CDR1 LNHDA and CDR2 SQIVND (reference sequence). V lost 6 bases, J lost 2 bases, and 10 bases lay in between. The CDR3 has 14 residues. TCRdb keeps only in-frame clones here, not all; method: immunoSEQ multiplex PCR. The sample lists about 360,000 clones, roughly 88% occurring once. The TCR comes from a woman in her thirties or forties with acute COVID-19. The chain carries TRBV19 and TRBJ2-2; D perhaps matches TRBD1 (6 bases). The sequencing input was PBMCs or T cells enriched from blood (not recorded which). The CDR3 DNA reads as TGTGCCAGTAGCGACAGGTCAAACACCGGGGAGCTGTTTTTT. Translation gives CASSDRSNTGELFF.